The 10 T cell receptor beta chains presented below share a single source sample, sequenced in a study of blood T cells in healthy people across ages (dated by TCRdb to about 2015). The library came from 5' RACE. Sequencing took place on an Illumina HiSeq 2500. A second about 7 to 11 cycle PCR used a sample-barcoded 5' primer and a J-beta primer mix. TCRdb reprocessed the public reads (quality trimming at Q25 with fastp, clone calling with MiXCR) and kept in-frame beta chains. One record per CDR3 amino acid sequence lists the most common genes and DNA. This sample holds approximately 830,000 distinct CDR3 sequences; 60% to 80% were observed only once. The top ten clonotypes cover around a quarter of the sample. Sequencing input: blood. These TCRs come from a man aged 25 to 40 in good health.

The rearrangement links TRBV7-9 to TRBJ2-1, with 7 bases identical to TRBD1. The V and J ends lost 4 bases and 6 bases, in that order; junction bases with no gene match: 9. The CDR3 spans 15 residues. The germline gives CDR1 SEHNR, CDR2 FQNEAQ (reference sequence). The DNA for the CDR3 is TGTGCCAGCAGCTACGGGCCTGAGGGGGCCAATGAGCAGTTCTTC. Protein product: CASSYGPEGANEQFF.

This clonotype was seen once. CDR3 region: CASSAPGVGYNEQFF. CDR3 DNA: TGTGCCAGCAGCGCCCCAGGGGTAGGGTACAATGAGCAGTTCTTC. The chain links TRBV9 to TRBJ2-1; possible D gene TRBD1, 6 bases. The CDR3 totals 15 residues. Between the trimmed V and J ends, which lost 3 bases and 4 bases, there was a span of 14 bases. The germline V gene has CDR1 SGDLS and CDR2 YYNGEE.

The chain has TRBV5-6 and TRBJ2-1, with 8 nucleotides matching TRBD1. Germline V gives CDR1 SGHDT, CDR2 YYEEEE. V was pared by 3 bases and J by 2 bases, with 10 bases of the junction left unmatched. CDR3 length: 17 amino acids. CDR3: CASSSHRQGMTYNEQFF. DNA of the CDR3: TGTGCCAGCAGCTCACACCGACAGGGGATGACCTACAATGAGCAGTTCTTC.

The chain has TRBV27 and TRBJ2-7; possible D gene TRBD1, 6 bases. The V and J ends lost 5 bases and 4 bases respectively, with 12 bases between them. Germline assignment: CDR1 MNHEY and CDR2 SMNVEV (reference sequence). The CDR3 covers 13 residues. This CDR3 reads CASSRTVNYEQYF. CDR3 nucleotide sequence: TGTGCCAGCAGTAGGACAGTGAATTACGAGCAGTACTTC.

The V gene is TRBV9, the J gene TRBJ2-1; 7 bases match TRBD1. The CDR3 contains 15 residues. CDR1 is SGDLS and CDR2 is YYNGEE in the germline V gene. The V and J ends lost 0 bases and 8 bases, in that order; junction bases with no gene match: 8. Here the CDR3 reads CASSVGQGSFHEQFF. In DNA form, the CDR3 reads TGTGCCAGCAGCGTAGGACAGGGCAGTTTCCATGAGCAGTTCTTC.

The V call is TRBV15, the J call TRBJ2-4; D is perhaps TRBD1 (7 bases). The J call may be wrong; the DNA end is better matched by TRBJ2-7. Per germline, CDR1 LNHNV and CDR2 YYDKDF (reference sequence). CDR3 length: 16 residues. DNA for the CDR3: TGTGCCACCAGCAGGCCTGGGAGGACAGGTAGGAGCGAGCAGTACTTC. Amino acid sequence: CATSRPGRTGRSEQYF.

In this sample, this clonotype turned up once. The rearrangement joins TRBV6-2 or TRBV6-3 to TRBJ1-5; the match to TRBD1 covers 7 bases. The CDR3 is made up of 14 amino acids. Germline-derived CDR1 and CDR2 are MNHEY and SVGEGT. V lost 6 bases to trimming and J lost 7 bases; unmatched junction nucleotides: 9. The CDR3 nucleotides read TGTGCCAGCAGCCCCGACAGGGTTCGACAGCCCCAGCATTTT. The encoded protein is CASSPDRVRQPQHF.

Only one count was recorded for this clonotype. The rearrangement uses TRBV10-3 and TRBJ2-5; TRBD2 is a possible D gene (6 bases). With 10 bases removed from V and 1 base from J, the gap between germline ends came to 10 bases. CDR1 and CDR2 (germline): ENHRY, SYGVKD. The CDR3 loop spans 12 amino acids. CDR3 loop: CATRGTQETQYF. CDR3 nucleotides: TGTGCCACCCGGGGGACCCAAGAGACCCAGTACTTC.

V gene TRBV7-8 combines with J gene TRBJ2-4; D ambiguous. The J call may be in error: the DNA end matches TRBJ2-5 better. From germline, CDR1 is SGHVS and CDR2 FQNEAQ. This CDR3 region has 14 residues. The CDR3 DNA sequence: TGTGCCAGCAGCTTAGTCACCGACGGGGAGACCCAGTACTTC. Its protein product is CASSLVTDGETQYF.

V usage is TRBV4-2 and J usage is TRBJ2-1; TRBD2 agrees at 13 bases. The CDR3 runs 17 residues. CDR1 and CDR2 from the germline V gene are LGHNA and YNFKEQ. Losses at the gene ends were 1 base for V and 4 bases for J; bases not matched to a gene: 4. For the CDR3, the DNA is TGTGCCAGCAGCCAAGTTTCGGGACTAGCGGGGTACAATGAGCAGTTCTTC. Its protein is CASSQVSGLAGYNEQFF.